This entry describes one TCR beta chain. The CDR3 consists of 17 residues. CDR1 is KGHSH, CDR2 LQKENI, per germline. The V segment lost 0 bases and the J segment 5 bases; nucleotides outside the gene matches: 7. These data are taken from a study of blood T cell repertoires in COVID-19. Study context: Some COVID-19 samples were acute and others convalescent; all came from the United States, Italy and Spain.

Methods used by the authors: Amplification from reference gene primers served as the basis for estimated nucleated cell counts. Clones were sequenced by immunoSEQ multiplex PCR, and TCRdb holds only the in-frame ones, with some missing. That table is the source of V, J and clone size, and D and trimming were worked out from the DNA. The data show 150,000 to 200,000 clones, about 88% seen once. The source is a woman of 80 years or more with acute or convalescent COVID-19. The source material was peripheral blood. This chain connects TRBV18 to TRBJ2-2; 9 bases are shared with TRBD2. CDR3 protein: CASSPPNSGSGTGELFF. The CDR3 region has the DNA TGTGCCAGCTCACCACCGAATAGCGGGAGTGGGACCGGGGAGCTGTTTTTT.